A selection of T cell receptor beta chains follows, all from one sample in a study of shared clonotypes between healthy human individuals. Produced via immunoSEQ multiplex PCR; TCRdb's table is partial and in-frame only. This sample has roughly 650,000 clones, with 95% to 98% found just once. The sequenced sample consisted of naive CD4+ T cells sorted from blood. The receptors stem from a woman aged 25 to 39 in good health. The conserved cysteine and the conserved F or W are not part of the CDR3 here.

V | length | CDR3
TRBV19 | 10 | ASNDRGQEAF
TRBV18 | 12 | ASSPNSVKYEQY
TRBV28 | 10 | ASSSPAYEQY
TRBV6-1 | 19 | ASSEALLGSVAGGPLETQY
TRBV7-9 | 14 | ASSQWGAEVNSPLH
TRBV7-9 | 13 | ASSLRYRENSPLH
TRBV4-1 | 11 | ASSQDLLYGYT
TRBV10-1 | 11 | AKAGGLYNEQF
TRBV4-1 | 11 | ASSQGTVTEAF
TRBV6-1 | 12 | ASSPGQGTYEQY
TRBV11-2 | 15 | ASSLQTGFFLGNEQF
TRBV18 | 11 | ASSPASYNEQF
TRBV19 | 13 | ASSTTSGRVHEQF
TRBV10-3 | 12 | AISESRVQETQY
TRBV6-1 | 10 | ASSADTRIQY
TRBV5-1 | 16 | ASSLGSLGDIRPPEQF
TRBV25-1 | 11 | ASSAGGGETQY
TRBV11-2 | 12 | ASSLSAEGGTQY
TRBV4-2 | 13 | ASSLAHRVDDEQY
TRBV5-6 | 16 | ASRGGTSGGMRAGELF
TRBV5-1 | 13 | ASSFSGGGTDTQY
TRBV10-1 | 16 | ANLPGRGPGSSSYEQY
TRBV11-2 | 13 | ASRGWGQGKYEQY
TRBV6-1 | 11 | ASSDVVDQPQH
TRBV7-6 | 12 | ASSLVGGNTEAF
TRBV28 | 11 | ASSLRNLYEQY
TRBV5-4 | 12 | ASSTSTGGNEQY
TRBV9 | 12 | ASSPMGRENTIY
TRBV7-9 | 13 | ASSLVWGQGHGYT
TRBV6-6 | 13 | ASSYGTPISDTQY
TRBV27 | 13 | ASSFRRGQQGGYT
TRBV19 | 12 | ASSASGNYNEQF
TRBV28 | 10 | ASTTGGSEQF
TRBV28 | 15 | ASRPDLGTAQNTEAF
TRBV19 | 13 | ASSIDSGTGTSKF
TRBV6-5 | 13 | ASRETSPAFGGYT
TRBV10-3 | 15 | AISEDRGSGRAGELF